The present TCR beta chain was sequenced within a study of molecular identifiers for immune sequencing clone quantification. This clonotype is labeled medium-sized (0.01 to 0.1%). Its matching antigen is unknown. Broader study findings: Clones with over 20 RNA copies captured over 99% of effector molecules but under 1% of naive ones. Among around 1 million naive cells, as was reported, spiked Jurkat TCR RNA from one cell was detectable. Barcode-sharing identical TCR molecules could underestimate highly expanded clone sizes.

Each CDR3 protein is one row after TCRdb ran MiXCR on the PCR reads. Here the sample spans some 65,000 distinct CDR3 sequences, roughly 20% being singletons. In the sort, naive CD8 T cells were defined as CD8+CD4-CCR7+CD45RA+. V lost 1 base, J lost 0 bases, and 10 bases lay in between. Germline assignment: CDR1 MDHEN and CDR2 SYDVKM. CDR3 length equals 16 residues. The sequence came from a human donor in good health. Some libraries in this study had Jurkat cell RNA spiked in. Material: naive CD8+ T cells from blood, with Jurkat cell RNA spiked in. Documented subset: FACS-sorted CD8+CD4-CCR7+CD45RA+ naive T cells. This chain uses TRBV28 with TRBJ2-4; possible D gene TRBD1, 5 bases. CDR3 nucleotides: TGTGCCAGCAGTTTATATAGTGGGGCAGCCAAAAACATTCAGTACTTC. Amino acid sequence: CASSLYSGAAKNIQYF.